A single sample is the source of the 7 T cell receptor beta chains below, sequenced in a study of control samples from healthy donors and cancer patients. Sequencing used immunoSEQ multiplex PCR; TCRdb keeps in-frame clones, though not all of them. Among roughly 130,000 clones, around 93% were seen once, and the ten largest hold 8.6%. The sample consisted of blood. Receptors originate from a man aged 18 to 35 in good health.

In the case of this clone: The junction does not match germline at one end; this may be a read error. This rearrangement joins TRBV9 to TRBJ2-5; TRBD1 might be the D (6 bases). The CDR3 is 13 amino acids. Germline V gene lookup returns CDR1 SGDLS and CDR2 YYNGEE. The CDR3 sequence: CASSVTGREAQYF. DNA of the CDR3: TGTGCCAGCAGCGTCACAGGGAGAGAGGCCCAGTACTTC.

This clone has a handful of counts. The chain links TRBV7-9 to TRBJ1-1; TRBD1 matches 9 bases. The germline V gene has CDR1 SEHNR and CDR2 FQNEAQ (reference sequence). The CDR3 totals 17 residues. Germline trimming cut 5 bases from V and 0 bases from J; bases unmatched to any gene: 10. CDR3 loop: CASSPRGQGYMNTEAFF. As DNA, the CDR3 is TGTGCCAGCAGCCCTCGGGGACAGGGCTACATGAACACTGAAGCTTTCTTT.

DNA for the CDR3: TGTGCCAGTAGTATAGACGACAGGCCTTTTTCTGGGGCCAACGTCCTGACTTTC. Residues: CASSIDDRPFSGANVLTF. This chain connects TRBV19 to TRBJ2-6; D may be TRBD1 (6 bases). The V end lost 0 bases, the J end lost 1 base, and 13 bases lay between the germline ends. Germline V gene data show CDR1 as LNHDA and CDR2 as SQIVND (reference sequence). The CDR3 extends over 18 amino acids.

The V and J genes are TRBV6-6 and TRBJ2-4; 11 bases match TRBD2. Unmatched junction bases numbered 11, after V lost 5 bases and J lost 2 bases. The V gene's germline CDR1 is MNHNY and CDR2 SVGAGI (reference sequence). The CDR3 contains 18 residues. CDR3 protein: CASSHLAGGGRTKNIQYF. In DNA form, the CDR3 reads TGTGCCAGCAGTCACCTAGCGGGGGGAGGAAGAACCAAAAACATTCAGTACTTC.

This chain joins TRBV5-6 and TRBJ1-2; D might be TRBD1 (5 bases). The V end was cut by 2 bases, the J end by 2 bases, with 10 bases between. The CDR3 contains 14 residues. Germline CDR1 and CDR2: SGHDT and YYEEEE. The CDR3 is CASSFLRQNYGYTF. CDR3 DNA sequence: TGTGCCAGCAGCTTTCTAAGACAGAACTATGGCTACACCTTC.

The V gene is TRBV7-9, the J gene TRBJ1-6; TRBD1 aligns across 8 bases. With V trimmed by 7 bases and J by 7 bases, 6 bases remained unmatched. The CDR3 length is 14 residues. Germline V CDR1 and CDR2: SEHNR, FQNEAQ (reference sequence). The CDR3 sequence is CASTTDRVNSPLHF. The CDR3 nucleotides are TGTGCCAGCACGACGGACAGGGTAAATTCACCCCTCCACTTT.

The chain links TRBV5-1 to TRBJ2-1; TRBD2 aligns across 8 bases. Germline V CDR1 and CDR2: SGHRS, YFSETQ. V shed 3 bases and J 0 bases; nucleotides not matched to a gene: 2. The CDR3 spans 15 residues. This CDR3 reads CASSSAGGSYNEQFF. CDR3 sequence (DNA): TGCGCCAGCAGCTCCGCGGGGGGCTCCTACAATGAGCAGTTCTTC.